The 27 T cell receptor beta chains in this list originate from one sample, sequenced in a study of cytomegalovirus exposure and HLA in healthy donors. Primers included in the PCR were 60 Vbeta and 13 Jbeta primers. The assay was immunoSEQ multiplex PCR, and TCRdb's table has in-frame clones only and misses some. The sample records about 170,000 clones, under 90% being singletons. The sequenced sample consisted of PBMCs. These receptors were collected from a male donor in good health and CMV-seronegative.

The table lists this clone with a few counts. The CDR3 here is CAISQTGGDYGYTF. The DNA of the CDR3 is TGTGCCATCAGTCAGACAGGGGGAGACTATGGCTACACCTTC. The chain recombines TRBV10-3 with TRBJ1-2; 9 nucleotides match TRBD1. The CDR3 spans 14 residues. Germline-derived CDR1 and CDR2 are ENHRY and SYGVKD. With 5 bases clipped from V and 3 bases from J, the junction kept 4 bases outside the gene matches.

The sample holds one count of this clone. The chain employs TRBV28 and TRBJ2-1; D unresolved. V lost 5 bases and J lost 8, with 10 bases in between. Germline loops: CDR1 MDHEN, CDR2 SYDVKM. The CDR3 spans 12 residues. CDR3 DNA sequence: TGTGCCAGCAGTCCCCTCTTCCATGAGCAGTTCTTC. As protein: CASSPLFHEQFF.

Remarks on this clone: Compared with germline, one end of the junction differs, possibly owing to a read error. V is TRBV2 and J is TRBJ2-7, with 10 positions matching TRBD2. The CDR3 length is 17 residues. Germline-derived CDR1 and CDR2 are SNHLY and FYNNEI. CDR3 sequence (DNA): TGTGCCGGCAGTGAAGCTCGGAGGCTAGCGGGAGTCCACGAGCAGTACTTC. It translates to CAGSEARRLAGVHEQYF.

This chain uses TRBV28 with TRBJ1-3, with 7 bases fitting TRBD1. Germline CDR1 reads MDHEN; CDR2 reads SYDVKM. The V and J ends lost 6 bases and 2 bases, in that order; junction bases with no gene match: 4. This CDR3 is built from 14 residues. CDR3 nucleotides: TGTGCCAGCAGAACAGGGGCGACTGGAAACACCATATATTTT. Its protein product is CASRTGATGNTIYF.

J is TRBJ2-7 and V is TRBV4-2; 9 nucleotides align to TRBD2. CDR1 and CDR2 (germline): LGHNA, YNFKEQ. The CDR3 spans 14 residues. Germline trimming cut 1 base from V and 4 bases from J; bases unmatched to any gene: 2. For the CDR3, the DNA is TGTGCCAGCAGCCAAGCGGGACTAGCATACGAGCAGTACTTC. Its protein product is CASSQAGLAYEQYF.

The CDR3 DNA is TGCGCCAGCAGCCGAATCGTCTCGGGGAACACTGAAGCTTTCTTT. Protein sequence: CASSRIVSGNTEAFF. This chain uses TRBV5-1 with TRBJ1-1; D gene ambiguous. The CDR3 spans 15 residues. V was trimmed by 4 bases and J by 1 base, leaving 14 bases between them. Germline V gene lookup returns CDR1 SGHRS and CDR2 YFSETQ.

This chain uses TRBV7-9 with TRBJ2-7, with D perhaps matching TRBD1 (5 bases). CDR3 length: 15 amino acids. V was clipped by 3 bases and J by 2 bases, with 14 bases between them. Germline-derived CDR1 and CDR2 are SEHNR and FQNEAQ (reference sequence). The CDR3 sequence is CASSLMGQVPYEQYF. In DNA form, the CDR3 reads TGTGCCAGCAGCTTGATGGGGCAGGTGCCCTACGAGCAGTACTTC.

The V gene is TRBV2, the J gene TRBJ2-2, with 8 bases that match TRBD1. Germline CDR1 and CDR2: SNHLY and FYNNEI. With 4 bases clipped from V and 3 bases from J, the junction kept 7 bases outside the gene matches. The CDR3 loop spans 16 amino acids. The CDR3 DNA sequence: TGTGCCAGCAGTGGGACAGGGAGAACGTACACCGGGGAGCTGTTTTTT. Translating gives CASSGTGRTYTGELFF.

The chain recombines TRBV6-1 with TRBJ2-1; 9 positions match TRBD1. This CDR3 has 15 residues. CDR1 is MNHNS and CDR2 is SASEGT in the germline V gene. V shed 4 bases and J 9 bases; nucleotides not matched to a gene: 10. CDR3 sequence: CASSVRDREGSEQFF. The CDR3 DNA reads TGTGCCAGCAGTGTCCGGGACAGGGAGGGTAGTGAGCAGTTCTTC.

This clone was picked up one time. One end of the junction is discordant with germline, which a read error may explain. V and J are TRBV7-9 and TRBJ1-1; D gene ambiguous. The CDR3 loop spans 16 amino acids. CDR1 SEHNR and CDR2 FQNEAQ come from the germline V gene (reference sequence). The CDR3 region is CSSTGYGELMGTEAFF. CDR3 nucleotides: TGTTCCAGCACCGGATACGGAGAACTAATGGGCACTGAAGCTTTCTTT.

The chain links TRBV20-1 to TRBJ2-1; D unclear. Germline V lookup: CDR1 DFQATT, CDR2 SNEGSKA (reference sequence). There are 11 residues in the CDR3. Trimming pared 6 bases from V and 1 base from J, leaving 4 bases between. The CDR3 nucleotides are TGCAGTGCCTTTTCCTACAATGAGCAGTTCTTC. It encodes CSAFSYNEQFF.

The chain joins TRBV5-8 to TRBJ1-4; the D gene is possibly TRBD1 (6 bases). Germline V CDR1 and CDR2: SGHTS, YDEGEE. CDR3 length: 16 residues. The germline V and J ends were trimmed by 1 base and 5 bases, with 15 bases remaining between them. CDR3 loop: CASSLRLGRGNEKLFF. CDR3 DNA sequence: TGTGCCAGCAGCTTGAGGTTGGGCAGGGGAAATGAAAAACTGTTTTTT.

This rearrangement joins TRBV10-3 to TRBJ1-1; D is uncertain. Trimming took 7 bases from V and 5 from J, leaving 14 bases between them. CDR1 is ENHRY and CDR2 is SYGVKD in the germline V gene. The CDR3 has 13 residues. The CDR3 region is CAIMAALETEAFF. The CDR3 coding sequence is TGTGCCATCATGGCGGCACTGGAGACTGAAGCTTTCTTT.

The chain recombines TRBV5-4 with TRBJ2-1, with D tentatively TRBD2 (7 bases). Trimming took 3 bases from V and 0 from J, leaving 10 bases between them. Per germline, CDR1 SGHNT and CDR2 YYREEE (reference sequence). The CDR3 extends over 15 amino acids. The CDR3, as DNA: TGTGCCAGCAGCTGGGGGGGCAGCTCCTACAATGAGCAGTTCTTC. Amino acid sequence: CASSWGGSSYNEQFF.

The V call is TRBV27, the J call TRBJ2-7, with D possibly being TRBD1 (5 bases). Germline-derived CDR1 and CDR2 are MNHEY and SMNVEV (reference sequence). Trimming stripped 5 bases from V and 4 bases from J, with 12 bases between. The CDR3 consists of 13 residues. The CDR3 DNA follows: TGTGCCAGCAGTAAAGACAGAATTTACGAGCAGTACTTC. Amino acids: CASSKDRIYEQYF.

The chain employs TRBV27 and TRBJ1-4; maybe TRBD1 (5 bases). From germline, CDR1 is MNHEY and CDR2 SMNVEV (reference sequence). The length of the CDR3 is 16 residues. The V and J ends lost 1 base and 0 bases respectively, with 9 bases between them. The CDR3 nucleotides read TGTGCCAGCAGTTTATATCAGGGTGCAACTAATGAAAAACTGTTTTTT. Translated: CASSLYQGATNEKLFF. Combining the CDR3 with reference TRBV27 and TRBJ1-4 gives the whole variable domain EAQVTQNPRYLITVTGKKLTVTCSQNMNHEYMSWYRQDPGLGLRQIYYSMNVEVTDKGDVPEGYKVSRKEKRNFPLILESPSPNQTSLYFCASSLYQGATNEKLFFGSGTQLSVL.

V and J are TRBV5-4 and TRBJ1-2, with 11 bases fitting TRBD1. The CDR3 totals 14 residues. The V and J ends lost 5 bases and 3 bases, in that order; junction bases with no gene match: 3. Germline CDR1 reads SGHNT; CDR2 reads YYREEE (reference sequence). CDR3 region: CASSGQGADYGYTF. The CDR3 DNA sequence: TGTGCCAGCAGTGGACAGGGGGCGGACTATGGCTACACCTTC. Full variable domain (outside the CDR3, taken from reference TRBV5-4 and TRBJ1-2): ETGVTQSPTHLIKTRGQQVTLRCSSQSGHNTVSWYQQALGQGPQFIFQYYREEENGRGNFPPRFSGLQFPNYSSELNVNALELDDSALYLCASSGQGADYGYTFGSGTRLTVV.

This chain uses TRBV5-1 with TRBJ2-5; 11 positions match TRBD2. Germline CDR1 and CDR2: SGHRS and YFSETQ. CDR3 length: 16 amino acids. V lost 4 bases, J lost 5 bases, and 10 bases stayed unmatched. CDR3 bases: TGCGCCAGCAGCAATCACGGGACTAGCGGTGTCGAGACCCAGTACTTC. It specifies CASSNHGTSGVETQYF.

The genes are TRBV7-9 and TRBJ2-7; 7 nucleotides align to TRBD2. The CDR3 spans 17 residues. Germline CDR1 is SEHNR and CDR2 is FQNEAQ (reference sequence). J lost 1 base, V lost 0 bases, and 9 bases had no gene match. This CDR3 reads CASSLAGGGVRSYEQYF. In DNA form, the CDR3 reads TGTGCCAGCAGCTTAGCCGGGGGAGGGGTCAGGTCCTACGAGCAGTACTTC.

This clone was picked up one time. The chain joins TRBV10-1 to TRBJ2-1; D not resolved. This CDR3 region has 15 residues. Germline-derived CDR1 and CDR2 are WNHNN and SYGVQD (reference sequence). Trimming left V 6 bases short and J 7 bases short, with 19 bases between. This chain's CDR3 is CASSALGFPENEQFF. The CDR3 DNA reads TGCGCCAGCAGCGCCTTGGGCTTCCCCGAGAATGAGCAGTTCTTC.

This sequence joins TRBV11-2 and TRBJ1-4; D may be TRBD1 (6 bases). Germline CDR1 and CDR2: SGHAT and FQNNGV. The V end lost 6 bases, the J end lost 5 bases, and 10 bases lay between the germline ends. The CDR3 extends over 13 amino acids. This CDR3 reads CASSPGVNEKLFF. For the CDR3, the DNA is TGTGCCAGCAGTCCAGGGGTGAATGAAAAACTGTTTTTT.

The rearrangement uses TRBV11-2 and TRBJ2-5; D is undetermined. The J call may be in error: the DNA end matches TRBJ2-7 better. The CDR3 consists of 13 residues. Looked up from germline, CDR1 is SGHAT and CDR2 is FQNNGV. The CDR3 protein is CASSLERTYEQYF. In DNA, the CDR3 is TGTGCCAGCAGCTTAGAGAGAACCTACGAGCAGTACTTC.

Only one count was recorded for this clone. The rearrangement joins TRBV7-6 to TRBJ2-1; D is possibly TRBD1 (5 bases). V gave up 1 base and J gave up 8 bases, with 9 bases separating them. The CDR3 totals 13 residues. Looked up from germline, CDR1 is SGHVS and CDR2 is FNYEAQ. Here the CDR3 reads CASSLGGADEQFF. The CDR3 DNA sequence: TGTGCCAGCAGCTTAGGTGGGGCCGATGAGCAGTTCTTC.

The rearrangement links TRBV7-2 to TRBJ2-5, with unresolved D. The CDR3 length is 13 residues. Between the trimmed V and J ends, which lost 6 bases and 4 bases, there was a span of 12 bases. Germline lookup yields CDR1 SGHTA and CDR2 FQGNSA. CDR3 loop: CASSSVVSETQYF. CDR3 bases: TGTGCCAGCAGTTCGGTAGTATCAGAGACCCAGTACTTC.

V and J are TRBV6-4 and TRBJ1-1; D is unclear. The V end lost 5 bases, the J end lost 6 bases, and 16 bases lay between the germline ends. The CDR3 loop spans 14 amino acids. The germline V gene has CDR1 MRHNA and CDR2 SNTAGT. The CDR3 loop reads CASSPTQSTAEAFF. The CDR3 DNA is TGTGCCAGCAGTCCCACACAGTCCACTGCTGAAGCTTTCTTT.

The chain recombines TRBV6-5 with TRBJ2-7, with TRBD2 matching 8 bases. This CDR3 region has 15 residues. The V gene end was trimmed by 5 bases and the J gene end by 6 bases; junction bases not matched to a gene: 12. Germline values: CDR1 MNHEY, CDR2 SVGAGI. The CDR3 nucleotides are TGTGCCAGCAGTCCGCCTGGACTAGCCCGAGGCGAGCAGTACTTC. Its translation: CASSPPGLARGEQYF.

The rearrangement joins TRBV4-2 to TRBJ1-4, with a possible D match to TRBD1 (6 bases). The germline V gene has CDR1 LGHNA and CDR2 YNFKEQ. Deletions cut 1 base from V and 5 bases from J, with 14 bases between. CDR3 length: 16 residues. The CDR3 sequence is CASSQVGQGINEKLFF. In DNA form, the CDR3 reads TGTGCCAGCAGCCAAGTAGGGCAGGGGATCAATGAAAAACTGTTTTTT.